This T cell receptor (beta chain) was sequenced during a study of T cell changes during pregnancy in multiple sclerosis. Germline V gene data show CDR1 as MDHEN and CDR2 as SYDVKM. The CDR3 sequence is 16 residues long. Trimming at V came to 4 bases and at J to 2 bases, leaving 7 bases not matched to a gene. The count of this clone is one. Clones were sequenced by immunoSEQ multiplex PCR, and TCRdb holds only the in-frame ones, with some missing. Counted here are roughly 77,000 clones, just under 95% occurring once; the ten biggest clones make up roughly 1.9%. The chain links TRBV28 to TRBJ2-7, with 11 bases matching TRBD2. The specimen was peripheral blood, collected in the second trimester of pregnancy. The receptor was isolated from a female donor with multiple sclerosis, enrolled in a pregnancy study. The CDR3 sequence is CASSSPGLAEAYEQYF. In DNA form, the CDR3 reads TGTGCCAGCAGTTCTCCGGGACTAGCGGAAGCCTACGAGCAGTACTTC. The full variable domain, completed using reference TRBV28 and TRBJ2-7, is DVKVTQSSRYLVKRTGEKVFLECVQDMDHENMFWYRQDPGLGLRLIYFSYDVKMKEKGDIPEGYSVSREKKERFSLILESASTNQTSMYLCASSSPGLAEAYEQYFGPGTRLTVT.